The rows below give T cell receptor beta chains drawn from one sample of a study of T cells in Graves' hyperthyroidism and ophthalmopathy. One entry per CDR3 protein, called by TCRdb with MiXCR from the multiplex PCR reads. Among 600,000 to 650,000 distinct CDR3 sequences, about a fifth were seen once, and the ten largest hold 34%. Sequencing was done on a sample of blood. The receptors were gathered from a man in his thirties or forties with Graves' ophthalmopathy. Both conserved end residues are part of each CDR3. A D gene is named only where the DNA matches it firmly. Clone size appears in some rows only: once, few, many, or a class for an expanded clone.

TRBJ1-6	TRBV7-2	.	.	CASSSLFGSPLHF	TGTGCCAGCAGCTCCTTGTTTGGATCACCCCTCCACTTT
TRBJ2-1	TRBV28	.	.	CASSLSPLSPSAGEQFF	TGTGCCAGCAGTTTAAGCCCCTTGAGTCCGAGCGCGGGTGAGCAGTTCTTC
TRBJ2-1	TRBV24-1	TRBD2	.	CATSDPTSGRVNEQFF	TGTGCCACCAGTGACCCGACTAGCGGGAGGGTCAATGAGCAGTTCTTC
TRBJ1-6	TRBV12-3/TRBV12-4	.	once	CASSFRTANSPLHF	TGTGCCAGCAGTTTTAGGACAGCTAATTCACCCCTCCACTTT
TRBJ1-2	TRBV19	.	.	CASSIRTAMGYTF	TGTGCCAGTAGTATTAGGACCGCGATGGGCTACACCTTC
TRBJ1-1	TRBV28	.	.	CASSWYMNTEAFF	TGTGCCAGCAGTTGGTATATGAACACTGAAGCTTTCTTT
TRBJ2-5	TRBV15	TRBD1	.	CASSPTPQGGETQYF	TGTGCCAGCAGCCCTACCCCACAGGGGGGAGAGACCCAGTACTTC
TRBJ1-4	TRBV6-1	.	few	CASTSGSPTNEKLFF	TGTGCCAGCACTTCAGGATCTCCAACTAATGAAAAACTGTTTTTT
TRBJ2-2	TRBV25-1	.	.	CASSDGRLNTGELFF	TGTGCCAGCAGTGACGGACGGTTGAACACCGGGGAGCTGTTTTTT
TRBJ2-3	TRBV7-9	.	.	CASSTDFSSTDTQYF	TGTGCCAGCAGTACCGACTTTTCTAGCACAGATACGCAGTATTTT
TRBJ2-7	TRBV7-3	.	few	CASSLTVGDEQYF	TGTGCCAGCAGCTTAACAGTCGGAGATGAGCAGTACTTC
TRBJ2-7	TRBV11-2	TRBD1	few	CASSLGTMLSGQGFAYEQYF	TGTGCCAGCAGCTTAGGTACCATGTTATCGGGACAGGGATTTGCCTACGAGCAGTACTTC
TRBJ2-3	TRBV5-4	.	few	CASSFGLRGTDTQYF	TGTGCCAGCAGCTTTGGGTTACGGGGCACAGATACGCAGTATTTT
TRBJ1-1	TRBV10-3	.	.	CAISESSLTNTEAFF	TGTGCCATCAGTGAGTCGTCTCTAACGAACACTGAAGCTTTCTTT
TRBJ1-5	TRBV24-1	TRBD1	few	CATSETGGTNQPQHF	TGTGCCACCAGTGAGACAGGGGGCACGAATCAGCCCCAGCATTTT
TRBJ2-7	TRBV20-1	TRBD2	.	CSARELTSGRSYEQYF	TGCAGTGCTAGAGAACTGACTAGCGGGAGAAGCTACGAGCAGTACTTC
TRBJ1-5	TRBV12-3/TRBV12-4	.	many	CASRFRGKLQPQHF	TGTGCCAGCAGGTTTAGGGGTAAACTTCAGCCCCAGCATTTT
TRBJ2-2	TRBV24-1	.	few	CATAGSFGPGELFF	TGTGCCACCGCCGGGTCGTTCGGACCCGGGGAGCTGTTTTTT
TRBJ2-2	TRBV5-1	.	few	CASSLAYSHSGRAKDGELFF	TGCGCCAGCAGCTTGGCCTATTCCCACTCCGGGAGAGCTAAGGACGGGGAGCTGTTTTTT
TRBJ2-1	TRBV24-1	TRBD1	few	CATSDLTGTGGLYEQFF	TGTGCCACCAGTGATTTGACCGGGACAGGGGGATTGTATGAGCAGTTCTTC
TRBJ1-2	TRBV28	.	.	CASSLGAGNYGYTF	TGTGCCAGCAGTTTAGGTGCGGGGAACTATGGCTACACCTTC
TRBJ2-7	TRBV5-1	TRBD1	few	CASSKDRDYEQYF	TGCGCCAGCAGCAAGGACAGGGACTACGAGCAGTACTTC
TRBJ2-3	TRBV7-3	.	many	CASSPPLSDPSTDTQYF	TGTGCCAGCAGCCCGCCCCTTAGCGACCCTAGCACAGATACGCAGTATTTT
TRBJ1-1	TRBV28	.	few	CASNRNTEAFF	TGTGCCAGCAATAGAAACACTGAAGCTTTCTTT
TRBJ1-5	TRBV7-9	TRBD1	.	CASTSSDRGDQPQHF	TGTGCCAGCACTTCCTCTGACAGGGGGGATCAGCCCCAGCATTTT
TRBJ1-4	TRBV3-1	.	few	CASSQVLQINEKLFF	TGTGCCAGCAGCCAAGTTTTGCAGATTAATGAAAAACTGTTTTTT
TRBJ1-5	TRBV4-1	TRBD1	.	CASSPGPRKGAYQPQHF	TGCGCCAGCAGCCCGGGCCCCAGAAAGGGGGCCTATCAGCCCCAGCATTTT
TRBJ1-1	TRBV20-1	.	.	CSAAPLGTEAFF	TGCAGTGCTGCACCCCTGGGCACTGAAGCTTTCTTT
TRBJ2-3	TRBV6-2/TRBV6-3	TRBD2	.	CASSASGRTSGDTQYF	TGTGCCAGCAGTGCTAGCGGGAGGACCTCCGGAGATACGCAGTATTTT
TRBJ1-2	TRBV7-2	TRBD1	.	CASSLGIGTGRGGYTF	TGTGCCAGCAGCTTAGGCATAGGGACAGGGAGGGGAGGCTACACCTTC
TRBJ1-2	TRBV9	.	few	CASSPGDTYGYTF	TGTGCCAGCAGCCCGGGGGACACCTATGGCTACACCTTC
TRBJ2-3	TRBV5-6	TRBD2	few	CASSIAGGSSDTQYF	TGTGCCAGCAGCATAGCGGGAGGGAGTTCAGATACGCAGTATTTT
TRBJ1-5	TRBV12-3/TRBV12-4	TRBD1	many	CASSRQGLGKPQHF	TGTGCCAGCAGCAGACAGGGGTTGGGCAAGCCCCAGCATTTT
TRBJ2-7	TRBV6-1	.	few	CASSSKPQGNDPYEQYF	TGTGCCAGCAGTTCAAAACCACAGGGTAATGATCCCTACGAGCAGTACTTC
TRBJ2-2	TRBV7-9	.	.	CASSFEGVTGELFF	TGTGCCAGCAGCTTTGAAGGGGTTACCGGGGAGCTGTTTTTT
TRBJ2-5	TRBV27	TRBD2	few	CASSYGSRGGETQYF	TGTGCCAGCAGTTACGGTTCGAGGGGAGGGGAGACCCAGTACTTC
TRBJ2-7	TRBV6-1	TRBD1	.	CASSSGQGAIETYEQYF	TGTGCCAGCAGCTCGGGACAGGGGGCAATTGAAACCTACGAGCAGTACTTC
TRBJ2-3	TRBV7-9	TRBD2	.	CASSPPTGREVPDTQYF	TGTGCCAGCAGCCCCCCTACGGGGCGGGAGGTCCCAGATACGCAGTATTTT
TRBJ1-5	TRBV15	.	many	CATSRGRGDQPQHF	TGTGCCACCAGCAGAGGTAGAGGGGACCAGCCCCAGCATTTT
TRBJ1-5	TRBV6-2/TRBV6-3	.	few	CASSYGVGNQPQHF	TGTGCCAGCAGTTACGGGGTTGGCAATCAGCCCCAGCATTTT
TRBJ2-5	TRBV6-2/TRBV6-3	.	many	CASSWGHRAVETQYF	TGTGCCAGCAGTTGGGGACACCGGGCTGTAGAGACCCAGTACTTC
TRBJ1-5	TRBV12-3/TRBV12-4	.	.	CASREQGGDNQPQHF	TGTGCCAGCAGGGAACAGGGAGGGGACAATCAGCCCCAGCATTTT
TRBJ2-7	TRBV11-2	TRBD1	.	CASSHLGLAGGSYEQYF	TGTGCCAGCAGCCATTTGGGTCTGGCAGGGGGCTCCTACGAGCAGTACTTC
TRBJ2-3	TRBV5-8	TRBD1	few	CASSARRDRVSTDTQYF	TGTGCCAGCAGCGCGCGCCGGGACAGAGTTAGCACAGATACGCAGTATTTT
TRBJ2-1	TRBV7-2	TRBD2	.	CASSLVAGGPSNYNEQFF	TGTGCCAGCAGCTTAGTAGCGGGAGGGCCGTCCAACTACAATGAGCAGTTCTTC
TRBJ2-2	TRBV4-2	TRBD2	.	CASSPFQVLAGMRTGELFF	TGTGCCAGCAGCCCGTTTCAGGTATTAGCGGGAATGAGGACCGGGGAGCTGTTTTTT
TRBJ2-3	TRBV5-8	TRBD2	.	CASSASSGSYTDTQYF	TGTGCCAGCAGCGCCTCTAGCGGGAGTTACACAGATACGCAGTATTTT
TRBJ1-1	TRBV30	TRBD1	many	CAWSVLGGNTEAFF	TGTGCCTGGAGTGTACTAGGGGGCAACACTGAAGCTTTCTTT
TRBJ2-3	TRBV9	TRBD1	.	CASSDGQGGADTQYF	TGTGCCAGCAGCGACGGACAGGGGGGTGCAGATACGCAGTATTTT
TRBJ2-7	TRBV9	TRBD1	few	CASSVGTGGAYEQYF	TGTGCCAGCAGCGTAGGGACAGGGGGCGCTTACGAGCAGTACTTC